The 24 T cell receptor beta chains given below trace back to one sample, sequenced in a study of cytomegalovirus exposure and HLA in healthy donors. It was with 60 Vbeta and 13 Jbeta primers that the PCR ran. Here immunoSEQ multiplex PCR was the method, and the copy in TCRdb shows in-frame clones only, minus some. The sample records approximately 170,000 clones, more than 70% being singletons. The sequenced material came from PBMCs. All receptors derive from a girl aged 5-17 years in good health and CMV-seronegative.

This clone occurred once. The V call is TRBV5-6, the J call TRBJ1-4; D possibly corresponds to TRBD1 (6 bases). CDR3 length equals 16 residues. Germline V CDR1 and CDR2: SGHDT, YYEEEE. The V end lost 2 bases, the J end lost 5 bases, and 16 bases lay between the germline ends. The CDR3 DNA sequence: TGTGCCAGCAGCTTAAGGAGGATAGGGGGAAATGAAAAACTGTTTTTT. Protein product: CASSLRRIGGNEKLFF.

The chain combines TRBV15 with TRBJ2-1, with 9 positions matching TRBD2. The ends lost 8 bases at V and 9 bases at J; junction bases unmatched: 14. Germline CDR1 and CDR2: LNHNV and YYDKDF (reference sequence). This CDR3 spans 15 amino acids. For the CDR3, the DNA is TGTGCCACCTCCGGGCGGGGGGGCCGCGGGAGTGAGCAGTTCTTC. Residues: CATSGRGGRGSEQFF. The full variable domain, in which reference TRBV15 and TRBJ2-1 provide the parts outside the CDR3, is DAMVIQNPRYQVTQFGKPVTLSCSQTLNHNVMYWYQQKSSQAPKLLFHYYDKDFNNEADTPDNFQSRRPNTSFCFLDIRSPGLGDTAMYLCATSGRGGRGSEQFFGPGTRLTVL.

V is TRBV5-4 and J is TRBJ1-2; 9 bases map to TRBD1. The CDR3 runs to 15 residues. V trimming: 3 bases; J trimming: 8 bases; junction bases outside the gene matches: 11. Germline V lookup: CDR1 SGHNT, CDR2 YYREEE (reference sequence). CDR3 loop: CASSSEDRGLTGYTF. In DNA form, the CDR3 reads TGTGCCAGCAGCTCGGAGGACAGGGGTTTGACAGGCTACACCTTC.

The chain is built from TRBV11-3 and TRBJ2-2; a possible D gene is TRBD1 (6 bases). Trimming removed 2 bases from V and 6 bases from J, with 7 bases in between. The germline CDR1 and CDR2 sequences are SGHNT and YENEEA. CDR3 length equals 13 residues. CDR3 amino acids: CASSLPGAGELFF. CDR3 nucleotide sequence: TGTGCCAGCAGCTTACCAGGGGCCGGGGAGCTGTTTTTT.

This clone was seen a handful of times. The genes are TRBV30 and TRBJ2-3; 9 bases line up with TRBD1. Germline trimming cut 4 bases from V and 9 bases from J; bases unmatched to any gene: 2. Germline values: CDR1 GTSNPN, CDR2 SVGIG (reference sequence). The CDR3 is made up of 11 amino acids. The CDR3 spells CAWITGGTQYF. CDR3 in DNA: TGTGCCTGGATTACAGGGGGCACGCAGTATTTT.

This clone was recorded only once. This chain uses TRBV2 with TRBJ1-5; weak D call: TRBD1 (5 bases). The CDR3 has 16 amino acids. The germline V and J ends were trimmed by 6 bases and 6 bases, with 21 bases remaining between them. Germline assignment: CDR1 SNHLY and CDR2 FYNNEI. Here the CDR3 reads CASSGGTPNRAQPQHF. The CDR3 nucleotides are TGTGCCAGCAGCGGCGGGACGCCCAATCGGGCTCAGCCCCAGCATTTT.

This clone has just a few counts. This chain connects TRBV29-1 to TRBJ1-1; possible D gene TRBD1, 5 bases. This CDR3 has 13 amino acids. Trimming took off 2 bases at V and 0 bases at J, with 7 bases between the two ends. Germline CDR1 is SQVTM and CDR2 is ANQGSEA. In DNA, the CDR3 is TGCAGCGTTGAACAGGGTATGAACACTGAAGCTTTCTTT. It yields the protein CSVEQGMNTEAFF.

This chain connects TRBV9 to TRBJ1-3; the D gene is possibly TRBD1 (5 bases). Per germline, CDR1 SGDLS and CDR2 YYNGEE. This CDR3 region has 16 residues. Trimming pared 3 bases from V and 3 bases from J, leaving 16 bases between. CDR3 region: CASSGHRSPDGNTIYF. The CDR3, as DNA: TGTGCCAGCAGCGGTCACAGGTCCCCTGATGGAAACACCATATATTTT. The whole variable domain, filled in from reference TRBV9 and TRBJ1-3, reads DSGVTQTPKHLITATGQRVTLRCSPRSGDLSVYWYQQSLDQGLQFLIQYYNGEERAKGNILERFSAQQFPDLHSELNLSSLELGDSALYFCASSGHRSPDGNTIYFGEGSWLTVV.

The chain links TRBV6-5 to TRBJ2-5; 7 bases fit TRBD2. The J call may be mistaken, given a closer DNA end match to TRBJ2-7. CDR1 is MNHEY, CDR2 SVGAGI, per germline. The CDR3 contains 15 residues. In DNA, the CDR3 is TGTGCCAGCAGTACACCAGAGGGAGGGGCGTACGAGCAGTACTTC. It specifies CASSTPEGGAYEQYF.

The rearrangement links TRBV5-1 to TRBJ1-3, with 7 nucleotides matching TRBD1. The trim removed 0 bases at V and 7 bases at J, leaving 4 bases unmatched. CDR1 and CDR2 from the germline V gene are SGHRS and YFSETQ. This CDR3 has 14 residues. The CDR3 spells CASSLDTGANTIYF. DNA for the CDR3: TGCGCCAGCAGCTTGGACACAGGGGCGAACACCATATATTTT.

This chain connects TRBV9 to TRBJ1-6; perhaps TRBD1 as D (5 bases). V was clipped by 4 bases and J by 12 bases, with 20 bases between them. The CDR3 has 15 amino acids. Germline CDR1 is SGDLS and CDR2 is YYNGEE. CDR3 coding DNA: TGTGCCAGCAGCCAAACCGGGACTCCCCTGGTACCCCTCCACTTT. Amino acids: CASSQTGTPLVPLHF.

This clone was picked up a small number of times. The genes are TRBV25-1 and TRBJ2-2, with 7 bases identical to TRBD1. This CDR3 contains 15 residues. Germline CDR1 reads MGHDK; CDR2 reads SYGVNS. Trimming cost V 8 bases and J 2 bases; bases outside gene matches: 8. CDR3 in amino acids: CASRGVGGNTGELFF. CDR3 nucleotides: TGTGCCAGCCGCGGCGTAGGGGGCAACACCGGGGAGCTGTTTTTT.

The V gene is TRBV2, the J gene TRBJ1-3; D gene unclear. This CDR3 has 13 amino acids. Germline lookup yields CDR1 SNHLY and CDR2 FYNNEI. Trimming left V 8 bases short and J 6 bases short, with 14 bases between. CDR3 nucleotide sequence: TGTGCCAGCCGTCTCAGGTTGTTAAACACCATATATTTT. It codes for CASRLRLLNTIYF.

To note about this clone: A read error may produce the germline difference seen at one junction end. This chain links TRBV5-6 with TRBJ1-1; no reliable D call. The CDR3 extends over 13 amino acids. The germline CDR1 and CDR2 sequences are SGHDT and YYEEEE. CDR3 coding DNA: TGTGCCAGCAGCTTGTTGGTTGACACTGAGGCTTTCTTT. Its translation: CASSLLVDTEAFF.

This clone was observed a few times. This chain uses TRBV4-2 with TRBJ2-1, with D maybe TRBD2 (6 bases). The V gene's germline CDR1 is LGHNA and CDR2 YNFKEQ. V was shortened by 0 bases and J by 4 bases, with 19 bases between the two germline ends. The CDR3 is made up of 18 amino acids. In DNA form, the CDR3 reads TGTGCCAGCAGCCAAGAATGGGGAGGTGGGCCCGGGTACAATGAGCAGTTCTTC. Its translation: CASSQEWGGGPGYNEQFF.

V usage is TRBV7-9 and J usage is TRBJ1-1; weak D call: TRBD1 (6 bases). This CDR3 spans 18 amino acids. V was shortened by 3 bases and J by 1 base, with 21 bases between the two germline ends. CDR1 is SEHNR and CDR2 is FQNEAQ in the germline V gene (reference sequence). The CDR3 DNA follows: TGTGCCAGCAGCTTGTTTGAGACAGGTTGGTTTTCGAACACTGAAGCTTTCTTT. Its translation is CASSLFETGWFSNTEAFF.

The chain has TRBV11-2 and TRBJ2-1; the match to TRBD2 covers 7 bases. CDR1 SGHAT and CDR2 FQNNGV come from the germline V gene. The CDR3 contains 16 residues. V lost 2 bases and J lost 4; bases outside the gene matches: 8. CDR3 DNA sequence: TGTGCCAGCAGCTTAAGCCTAGCGGATTCTTACAATGAGCAGTTCTTC. This translates into CASSLSLADSYNEQFF. The variable domain in full, with the rest retrieved from reference TRBV11-2 and TRBJ2-1, is EAGVAQSPRYKIIEKRQSVAFWCNPISGHATLYWYQQILGQGPKLLIQFQNNGVVDDSQLPKDRFSAERLKGVDSTLKIQPAKLEDSAVYLCASSLSLADSYNEQFFGPGTRLTVL.

This clone was seen a single time. This chain uses TRBV5-1 with TRBJ2-3, with TRBD2 identical over 12 bases. The CDR3 consists of 17 residues. Germline V CDR1 and CDR2: SGHRS, YFSETQ. The V segment lost 4 bases and the J segment 1 base; nucleotides outside the gene matches: 7. DNA of the CDR3: TGCGCCAGCAGCCCCGGGCTAGCGGGGGGGGGCACAGATACGCAGTATTTT. It specifies CASSPGLAGGGTDTQYF.

The chain combines TRBV11-2 with TRBJ2-3; no clear D gene. This CDR3 is built from 16 residues. V lost 0 bases and J 4 bases, leaving 14 bases between the germline ends. The germline gives CDR1 SGHAT, CDR2 FQNNGV. CDR3 coding DNA: TGTGCCAGCAGCTTAGAGGGCGATTTCCGGCCAGATACGCAGTATTTT. Protein sequence: CASSLEGDFRPDTQYF. Looking up the rest from reference TRBV11-2 and TRBJ2-3 gives the full variable domain: EAGVAQSPRYKIIEKRQSVAFWCNPISGHATLYWYQQILGQGPKLLIQFQNNGVVDDSQLPKDRFSAERLKGVDSTLKIQPAKLEDSAVYLCASSLEGDFRPDTQYFGPGTRLTVL.

This clone was counted only a few times. The chain combines TRBV6-5 with TRBJ1-2; weak D call: TRBD1 (5 bases). V was shortened by 6 bases and J by 3 bases, with 14 bases between the two germline ends. The CDR3 consists of 14 residues. In germline, CDR1 is MNHEY, CDR2 SVGAGI. Here the CDR3 reads CASRARTSYYGYTF. Written as DNA, the CDR3 is TGTGCCAGCAGGGCCCGGACATCCTACTATGGCTACACCTTC.

This chain connects TRBV30 to TRBJ2-1, with TRBD1 matching over 7 bases. The CDR3 contains 13 residues. From germline, CDR1 is GTSNPN and CDR2 SVGIG (reference sequence). V lost 0 bases, J lost 5 bases, and 1 base stayed unmatched. The CDR3 nucleotides read TGTGCCTGGAGTGTAGGGACAGACAATGAGCAGTTCTTC. This gives the protein CAWSVGTDNEQFF.

This clone came up once. The chain links TRBV30 to TRBJ1-4, with 11 nucleotides matching TRBD1. CDR3 length: 15 amino acids. V was clipped by 2 bases and J by 7 bases; unmatched bases: 6. Germline V gene data show CDR1 as GTSNPN and CDR2 as SVGIG (reference sequence). The CDR3 nucleotides read TGTGCCTGGAGTCACGGGACAGGGGGGGGTGAAAAACTGTTTTTT. Its protein is CAWSHGTGGGEKLFF.

V is TRBV9 and J is TRBJ1-4, with 8 positions matching TRBD1. Germline-derived CDR1 and CDR2 are SGDLS and YYNGEE. This CDR3 has 16 residues. With 2 bases clipped from V and 7 bases from J, the junction kept 10 bases outside the gene matches. This CDR3 reads CASSVAAGGAGEKLFF. DNA of the CDR3: TGTGCCAGCAGCGTTGCGGCAGGGGGCGCCGGTGAAAAACTGTTTTTT.

Notes on this clone: Other DNA sequences in this specimen translate into the identical CDR3. The chain combines TRBV6-6 with TRBJ2-7; unclear D gene. Trimming pared 6 bases from V and 4 bases from J, leaving 7 bases between. Germline V gene data show CDR1 as MNHNY and CDR2 as SVGAGI (reference sequence). The CDR3 loop spans 11 amino acids. In DNA form, the CDR3 reads TGTGCCAGCAGCCCCCAGTACGAGCAGTACTTC. Translated: CASSPQYEQYF.